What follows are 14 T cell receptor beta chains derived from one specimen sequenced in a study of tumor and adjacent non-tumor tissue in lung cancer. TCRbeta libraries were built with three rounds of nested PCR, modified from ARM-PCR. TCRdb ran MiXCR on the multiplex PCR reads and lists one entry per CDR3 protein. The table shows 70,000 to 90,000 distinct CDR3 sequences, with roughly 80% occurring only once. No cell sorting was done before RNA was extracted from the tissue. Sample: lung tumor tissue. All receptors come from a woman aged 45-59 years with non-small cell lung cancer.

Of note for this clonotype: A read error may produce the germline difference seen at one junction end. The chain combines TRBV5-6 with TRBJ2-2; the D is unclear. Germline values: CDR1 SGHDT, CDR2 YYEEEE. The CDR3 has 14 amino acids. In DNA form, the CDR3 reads TGTACCAGCAGTTTGGGATGGAACACCTGGGAGCTGTTTTTT. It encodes CTSSLGWNTWELFF.

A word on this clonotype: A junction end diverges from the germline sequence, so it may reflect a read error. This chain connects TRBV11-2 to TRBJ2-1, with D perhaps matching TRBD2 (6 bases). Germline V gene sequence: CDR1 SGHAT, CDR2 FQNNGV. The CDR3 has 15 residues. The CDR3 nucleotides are TGTGCCAGCAGCCAGGGACTCGCTAAGAGCAATGAGCAGTTATTC. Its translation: CASSQGLAKSNEQLF.

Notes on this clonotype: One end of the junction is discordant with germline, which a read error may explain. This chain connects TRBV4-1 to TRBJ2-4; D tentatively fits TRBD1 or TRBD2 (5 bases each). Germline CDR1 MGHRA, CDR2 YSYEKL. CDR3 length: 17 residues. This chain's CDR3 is CAGSQLPRDSQADIQYF. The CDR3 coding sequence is TGCGCCGGCAGTCAATTGCCCAGAGACAGCCAAGCGGACATTCAGTACTTC.

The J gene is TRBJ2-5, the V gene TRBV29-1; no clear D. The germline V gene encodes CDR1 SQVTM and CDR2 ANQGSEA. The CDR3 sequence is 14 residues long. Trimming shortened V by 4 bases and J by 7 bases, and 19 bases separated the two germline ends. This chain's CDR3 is CSVVRVDRTGTQYF. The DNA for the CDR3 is TGCAGCGTTGTTCGCGTGGACCGCACCGGGACCCAGTACTTC.

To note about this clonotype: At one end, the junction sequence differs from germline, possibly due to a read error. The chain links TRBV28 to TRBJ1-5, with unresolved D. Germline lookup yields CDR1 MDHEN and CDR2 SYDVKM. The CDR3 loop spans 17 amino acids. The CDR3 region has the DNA TGTGCCAGCAGTATGTCCGAACATGGTCATAGCAGTCAGGCCCAGCATTTT. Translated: CASSMSEHGHSSQAQHF. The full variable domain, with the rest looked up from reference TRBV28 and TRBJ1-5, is DVKVTQSSRYLVKRTGEKVFLECVQDMDHENMFWYRQDPGLGLRLIYFSYDVKMKEKGDIPEGYSVSREKKERFSLILESASTNQTSMYLCASSMSEHGHSSQAQHFGDGTRLSIL.

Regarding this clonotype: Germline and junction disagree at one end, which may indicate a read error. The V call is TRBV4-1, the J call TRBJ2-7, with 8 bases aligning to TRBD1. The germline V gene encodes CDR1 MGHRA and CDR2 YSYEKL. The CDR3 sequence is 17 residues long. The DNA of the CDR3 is TGCGCCAGCAGCCAAGTCTTTGGCAGGGGGCGTTTCTACGAGCAGTATTTC. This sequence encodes CASSQVFGRGRFYEQYF.

CDR3 DNA: TGTGCCAGCAGCGGGGCTACCGGGAGCACAAATGAGCAGTTCTTC. Protein sequence: CASSGATGSTNEQFF. V is TRBV28 and J is TRBJ2-1; D might be TRBD2 (6 bases). The CDR3 loop spans 15 amino acids. CDR1 and CDR2 (germline): MDHEN, SYDVKM. The V gene lost 6 bases and the J gene lost 7 bases, with 19 bases spanning the gap. Supplemented by reference TRBV28 and TRBJ2-1, the full variable domain reads DVKVTQSSRYLVKRTGEKVFLECVQDMDHENMFWYRQDPGLGLRLIYFSYDVKMKEKGDIPEGYSVSREKKERFSLILESASTNQTSMYLCASSGATGSTNEQFFGPGTRLTVL.

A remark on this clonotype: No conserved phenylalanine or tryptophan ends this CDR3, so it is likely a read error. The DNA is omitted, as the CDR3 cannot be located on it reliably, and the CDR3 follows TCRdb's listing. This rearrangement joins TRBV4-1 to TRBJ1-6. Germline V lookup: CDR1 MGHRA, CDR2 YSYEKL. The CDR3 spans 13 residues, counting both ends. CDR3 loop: CASGGQHNSPLHL.

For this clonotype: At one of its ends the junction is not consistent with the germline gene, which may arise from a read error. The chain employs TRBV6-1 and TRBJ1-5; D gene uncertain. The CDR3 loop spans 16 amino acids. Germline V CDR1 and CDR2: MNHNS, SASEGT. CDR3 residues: CASSEMSQSSDQPQHF. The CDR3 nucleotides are TGTGCCAGCAGTGAAATGAGCCAAAGTAGCGATCAGCCCCAACATTTT.

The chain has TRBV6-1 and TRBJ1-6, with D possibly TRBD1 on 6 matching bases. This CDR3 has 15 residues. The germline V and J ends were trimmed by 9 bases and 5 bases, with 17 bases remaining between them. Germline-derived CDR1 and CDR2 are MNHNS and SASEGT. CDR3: CARSPPGQHNSPLHF. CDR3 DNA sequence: TGTGCCAGGAGTCCCCCGGGACAACATAATTCACCCCTCCACTTT.

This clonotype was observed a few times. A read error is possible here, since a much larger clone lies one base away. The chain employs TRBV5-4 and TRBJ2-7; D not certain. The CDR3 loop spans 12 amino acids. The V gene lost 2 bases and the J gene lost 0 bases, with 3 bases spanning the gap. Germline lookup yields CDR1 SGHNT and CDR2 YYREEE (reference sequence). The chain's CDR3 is CASSFNSYEQYF. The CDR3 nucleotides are TGTGCCAGCAGCTTTAACTCCTACGAGCAGTACTTC.

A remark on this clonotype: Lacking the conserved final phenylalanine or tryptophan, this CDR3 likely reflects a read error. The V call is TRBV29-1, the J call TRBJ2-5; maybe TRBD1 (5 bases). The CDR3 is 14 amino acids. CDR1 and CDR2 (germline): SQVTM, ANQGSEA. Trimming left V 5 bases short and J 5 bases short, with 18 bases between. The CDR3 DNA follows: TGCAGCGTTTCAGGGCAGAGCTTTCGTGAGACCCAGTACCTC. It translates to CSVSGQSFRETQYL.

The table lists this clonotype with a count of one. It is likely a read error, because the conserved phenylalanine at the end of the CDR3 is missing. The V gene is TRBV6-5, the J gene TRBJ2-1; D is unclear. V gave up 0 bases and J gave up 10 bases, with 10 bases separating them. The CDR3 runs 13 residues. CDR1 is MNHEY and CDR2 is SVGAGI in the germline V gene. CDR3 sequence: CASSYSMFGEQFL. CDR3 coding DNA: TGTGCCAGCAGTTACTCGATGTTCGGCGAGCAGTTCTTA.

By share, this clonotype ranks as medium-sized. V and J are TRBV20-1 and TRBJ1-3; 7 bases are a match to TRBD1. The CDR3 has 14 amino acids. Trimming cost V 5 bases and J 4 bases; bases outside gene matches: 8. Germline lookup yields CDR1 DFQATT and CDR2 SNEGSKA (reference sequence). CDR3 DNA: TGCAGTGCTCGACAGGGCTTGCAGGGAAACACCATATATTTT. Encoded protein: CSARQGLQGNTIYF.